The 25 T cell receptor beta chains below all came from one sample that was sequenced in a study of blood T cells in healthy people across ages. Through a sample-barcoded 5' primer and a J-beta primer mix, a second PCR was run for 7 to 11 cycles. TCRdb used MiXCR to reprocess the 5' RACE reads, holding one entry per CDR3 protein. The table lists hundreds of thousands of distinct CDR3 sequences, about 53% of them singletons, with about 42% in the top ten. Sequencing was done on a sample of blood. The receptor source for this set is an elderly man in good health.

This clonotype has just a few counts. The chain joins TRBV20-1 to TRBJ2-3; TRBD2 aligns across 13 bases. Per germline, CDR1 DFQATT and CDR2 SNEGSKA (reference sequence). After removal of 6 bases from V and 0 bases from J, the junction contained 9 bases not matched to a gene. The CDR3 spans 17 residues. The CDR3 DNA reads as TGCAGTGCCGGTCGACTAGCGGGAGGCTCTAGCACAGATACGCAGTATTTT. Translated: CSAGRLAGGSSTDTQYF.

On this clonotype: This could be a read error, since a much larger clone is one nucleotide away. V usage is TRBV7-2 and J usage is TRBJ2-1, with TRBD2 identical over 14 bases. J gave up 15 bases and V 5 bases, and 12 bases lay outside the gene matches. Germline V gene sequence: CDR1 SGHTA, CDR2 FQGNSA. The CDR3 has 15 residues. CDR3 nucleotide sequence: TGTGCCAGCAGCACCGGGACTAGCGGGAGTGACCGCCGGTTCTTC. It specifies CASSTGTSGSDRRFF.

The chain uses TRBV18 and TRBJ2-7; tentatively, D is TRBD2 (6 bases). The CDR3 is 14 residues long. The ends were cut back, 6 bases at V and 4 bases at J, with 16 bases in the middle. Germline CDR1 reads KGHSH; CDR2 reads LQKENI. The CDR3 coding sequence is TGTGCCAGCTCCGCCGGGACTCTCCTTTACGAGCAGTACTTC. Amino acid sequence: CASSAGTLLYEQYF.

This chain uses TRBV7-2 with TRBJ2-1; no reliable D call. V lost 10 bases, J lost 1 base, and 17 bases lay in between. The CDR3 has 15 residues. Per germline, CDR1 SGHTA and CDR2 FQGNSA. DNA for the CDR3: TGTGCCAACAAAGTCGGAGTGGGGTCCTACAATGAGCAGTTCTTC. Its translation is CANKVGVGSYNEQFF.

Notes on this clonotype: At one boundary the junction diverges from the germline segment, which might be a read error. This chain connects TRBV5-1 to TRBJ2-3; TRBD2 matches at 9 bases. There are 16 residues in the CDR3. Germline loops: CDR1 SGHRS, CDR2 YFSETQ. CDR3 sequence (DNA): TGCGCCAACAGCTTCGGGGGGACTAGCCTTCCGGATACGCAGTATTTT. Translated: CANSFGGTSLPDTQYF.

This clonotype was seen only once. The chain recombines TRBV6-1 with TRBJ1-5; 12 bases map to TRBD1. The CDR3 runs to 17 residues. CDR1 and CDR2 (germline): MNHNS, SASEGT. The V segment lost 10 bases and the J segment 1 base; nucleotides outside the gene matches: 11. For the CDR3, the DNA is TGTGCCACCCACCCCCTGGGACAGGGGGCCAGCAATCAGCCCCAGCATTTT. Translation: CATHPLGQGASNQPQHF.

In its sample, this clonotype was seen a few times. The chain links TRBV7-9 to TRBJ1-2; D remains unclear. The length of the CDR3 is 14 residues. Germline CDR1 is SEHNR and CDR2 is FQNEAQ (reference sequence). The V and J ends lost 5 bases and 2 bases respectively, with 12 bases between them. The CDR3 DNA reads TGTGCCAGCAGCCCCCCCCTGGACAACTATGGCTACACCTTC. Protein: CASSPPLDNYGYTF. The full variable domain, its missing parts supplied by reference TRBV7-9 and TRBJ1-2, is DTGVSQNPRHKITKRGQNVTFRCDPISEHNRLYWYRQTLGQGPEFLTYFQNEAQLEKSRLLSDRFSAERPKGSFSTLEIQRTEQGDSAMYLCASSPPLDNYGYTFGSGTRLTVV.

The chain links TRBV13 to TRBJ2-7; 12 nucleotides match TRBD1. Germline loops: CDR1 PRHDT, CDR2 FYEKMQ (reference sequence). The CDR3 is 15 residues long. The junction had 6 bases not matched to a gene; V was cut back by 1 base and J by 8 bases. CDR3 sequence reads: CASSLEGTGGQKQYF. CDR3 bases: TGTGCCAGCAGCTTAGAAGGGACAGGGGGCCAGAAGCAGTACTTC.

The chain employs TRBV7-9 and TRBJ1-6; maybe TRBD1 (5 bases). CDR3 length: 17 residues. Germline loops: CDR1 SEHNR, CDR2 FQNEAQ (reference sequence). Trimming took off 5 bases at V and 8 bases at J, with 22 bases between the two ends. CDR3 residues: CASSRISGTRSDSPLHF. CDR3 in DNA: TGTGCCAGCAGCCGCATCTCAGGGACCCGAAGCGATTCACCCCTCCACTTT.

The chain carries TRBV20-1 and TRBJ2-4; no firm D call. The DNA matches TRBJ2-7 better at its end, which makes the J call doubtful. The CDR3 runs 14 residues. Germline assignment: CDR1 DFQATT and CDR2 SNEGSKA (reference sequence). CDR3 nucleotides: TGCAGTGCTAAGGATCCAGACGGGCCGTACGAGCAGTACTTC. It is translated as CSAKDPDGPYEQYF.

The CDR3 DNA reads TGTGCCAGCAGTCCGAACAGGGGAGTCACAGATACGCAGTATTTT. Its translation: CASSPNRGVTDTQYF. The genes are TRBV28 and TRBJ2-3, with 7 bases lining up with TRBD1. Germline values: CDR1 MDHEN, CDR2 SYDVKM. J gave up 2 bases and V 5 bases, and 7 bases lay outside the gene matches. The CDR3 runs 15 residues.

The chain links TRBV12-3 or TRBV12-4 to TRBJ2-3, with 11 bases fitting TRBD2. V dropped 4 bases and J dropped 2; count of bases not matched to a gene: 8. The CDR3 is 17 residues long. For the CDR3, the DNA is TGTGCCAGCAGTTCGGGACTAGCGGACAGGGACACAGATACGCAGTATTTT. Encoded protein: CASSSGLADRDTDTQYF.

The genes are TRBV3-1 and TRBJ2-3; TRBD1 matches at 9 bases. The V gene's germline CDR1 is LGHDT and CDR2 YNNKEL (reference sequence). CDR3 length: 16 residues. Trimming removed 1 base from V and 14 bases from J; junction bases left unmatched: 16. CDR3 region: CASSQGSGQGRRYAYF. CDR3 DNA sequence: TGTGCCAGCAGCCAAGGTTCGGGACAGGGTCGGAGATACGCGTATTTT.

This clonotype was seen only a few times. The chain carries TRBV20-1 and TRBJ2-7; tentatively, D is TRBD1 or TRBD2 (5 bases each). The CDR3 is 13 amino acids. Deletions cut 0 bases from V and 5 bases from J, with 11 bases between. From germline, CDR1 is DFQATT and CDR2 SNEGSKA (reference sequence). The CDR3 nucleotides are TGCAGTGCTAGAGATCCCCTGGGACACGAGCAGTACTTC. This codes for CSARDPLGHEQYF.

The CDR3 loop is CASSLWSPGQGNSYEQYF. CDR3 coding DNA: TGTGCCAGCAGCTTATGGTCCCCGGGACAGGGGAACTCCTACGAGCAGTACTTC. This rearrangement joins TRBV7-8 to TRBJ2-7; 10 bases line up with TRBD1. CDR1 SGHVS and CDR2 FQNEAQ come from the germline V gene. The junction had 10 bases not matched to a gene; V was cut back by 2 bases and J by 0 bases. The CDR3 sequence is 18 residues long.

This sequence joins TRBV6-2 or TRBV6-3 and TRBJ2-6, with TRBD1 as a possible D gene (6 bases). The V end lost 8 bases, the J end lost 0 bases, and 14 bases lay between the germline ends. Germline lookup yields CDR1 MNHEY and CDR2 SVGEGT. This CDR3 contains 16 residues. DNA of the CDR3: TGTGCCAGCGGAAGAAGGGGGAACTCTGGGGCCAACGTCCTGACTTTC. Translating it yields CASGRRGNSGANVLTF.

The chain links TRBV29-1 to TRBJ2-7; 7 bases map to TRBD1. The trim removed 1 base at V and 8 bases at J, leaving 8 bases unmatched. The CDR3 consists of 13 residues. Germline CDR1 reads SQVTM; CDR2 reads ANQGSEA. The CDR3: CSVEGRAGGKQYF. The CDR3 DNA reads TGCAGCGTTGAAGGCCGGGCAGGGGGAAAGCAGTACTTC.

This clonotype was counted only a few times. The chain is built from TRBV29-1 and TRBJ2-6; weak D call: TRBD2 (6 bases). The CDR3 has 13 amino acids. V lost 4 bases to trimming and J lost 2 bases, with 6 bases between them. Germline loops: CDR1 SQVTM, CDR2 ANQGSEA. The CDR3 is CSVGTTGANVLTF. In DNA, the CDR3 is TGCAGCGTTGGGACTACTGGGGCCAACGTCCTGACTTTC.

The chain couples TRBV9 to TRBJ2-1; TRBD1 might be the D (5 bases). Trimming took off 3 bases at V and 5 bases at J, with 18 bases between the two ends. Germline CDR1 and CDR2: SGDLS and YYNGEE. This CDR3 contains 16 residues. CDR3 DNA sequence: TGTGCCAGCAGCGGTGCCGTGACGGCAGGGAACAATGAGCAGTTCTTC. This codes for CASSGAVTAGNNEQFF.

The count of this clonotype is one. This chain joins TRBV28 and TRBJ2-1; D ambiguous. V was cut by 4 bases and J by 0 bases, with 13 bases left in between. Germline CDR1 MDHEN, CDR2 SYDVKM. The CDR3 length is 16 residues. CDR3 nucleotide sequence: TGTGCCAGCAGTTCGAGGCCGGCTAGCTCCTACAATGAGCAGTTCTTC. It codes for CASSSRPASSYNEQFF.

This chain connects TRBV6-1 to TRBJ1-4; the match to TRBD1 covers 10 bases. V lost 7 bases to trimming and J lost 8 bases; unmatched junction nucleotides: 7. CDR3 length equals 14 residues. Germline V gene data show CDR1 as MNHNS and CDR2 as SASEGT. This chain's CDR3 is CASTPTGGREKLFF. The CDR3 coding sequence is TGTGCCAGCACCCCGACAGGGGGCAGGGAAAAACTGTTTTTT.

CDR3 coding DNA: TGTGCCAGCAGTGACTCCACGAGGGATACGCAGTATTTT. This sequence encodes CASSDSTRDTQYF. The chain carries TRBV2 and TRBJ2-3, with D unclear. The CDR3 spans 13 residues. Germline values: CDR1 SNHLY, CDR2 FYNNEI. The V gene lost 3 bases and the J gene lost 6 bases, with 10 bases spanning the gap. Drawing the rest from reference TRBV2 and TRBJ2-3, the complete variable domain is EPEVTQTPSHQVTQMGQEVILRCVPISNHLYFYWYRQILGQKVEFLVSFYNNEISEKSEIFDDQFSVERPDGSNFTLKIRSTKLEDSAMYFCASSDSTRDTQYFGPGTRLTVL.

This chain uses TRBV12-3 or TRBV12-4 with TRBJ1-4; a weak D match, TRBD1 (6 bases). Trimming left V 7 bases short and J 2 bases short, with 14 bases between. CDR3 size: 15 residues. CDR3 region: CASTNRVRTNEKLFF. The CDR3 coding sequence is TGTGCCAGCACCAACAGGGTGCGGACTAATGAAAAACTGTTTTTT.

The chain joins TRBV2 to TRBJ2-4; possible D gene TRBD1, 5 bases. The J call may be mistaken, given a closer DNA end match to TRBJ2-7. Germline CDR1 is SNHLY and CDR2 is FYNNEI. This CDR3 comprises 14 residues. CDR3 protein: CASSRRQSTYEQYF. The CDR3 DNA follows: TGTGCCAGCAGTCGCCGACAGTCGACGTACGAGCAGTACTTC.

This chain uses TRBV20-1 with TRBJ1-6; D is perhaps TRBD1 (5 bases). Germline V gene sequence: CDR1 DFQATT, CDR2 SNEGSKA (reference sequence). Trimming pared 0 bases from V and 8 bases from J, leaving 14 bases between. The length of the CDR3 is 15 residues. DNA of the CDR3: TGCAGTGCTAGAGATCGGCAGGGTGCACATTCACCCCTCCACTTT. Its protein is CSARDRQGAHSPLHF.